This TCR beta chain was captured by sequencing in a study of T cell changes during pregnancy in multiple sclerosis. From germline, CDR1 is SGHNT and CDR2 YENEEA. CDR3 length: 13 residues. V lost 5 bases, J lost 4 bases, and 8 bases lay in between. The data were produced by immunoSEQ multiplex PCR, yet TCRdb's version contains in-frame clones alone and is incomplete. The table lists around 80,000 clones, approximately 95% of them singletons, with more than 0.95% in the top ten. V is TRBV11-3 and J is TRBJ2-2; no clear D. This clonotype originated in a female donor in good health, enrolled as a control in a pregnancy study. This sample comprised peripheral blood, obtained in the second trimester of pregnancy. This CDR3 is CASSHSVTGELFF. In DNA, the CDR3 is TGTGCCAGCAGCCACTCGGTCACCGGGGAGCTGTTTTTT.